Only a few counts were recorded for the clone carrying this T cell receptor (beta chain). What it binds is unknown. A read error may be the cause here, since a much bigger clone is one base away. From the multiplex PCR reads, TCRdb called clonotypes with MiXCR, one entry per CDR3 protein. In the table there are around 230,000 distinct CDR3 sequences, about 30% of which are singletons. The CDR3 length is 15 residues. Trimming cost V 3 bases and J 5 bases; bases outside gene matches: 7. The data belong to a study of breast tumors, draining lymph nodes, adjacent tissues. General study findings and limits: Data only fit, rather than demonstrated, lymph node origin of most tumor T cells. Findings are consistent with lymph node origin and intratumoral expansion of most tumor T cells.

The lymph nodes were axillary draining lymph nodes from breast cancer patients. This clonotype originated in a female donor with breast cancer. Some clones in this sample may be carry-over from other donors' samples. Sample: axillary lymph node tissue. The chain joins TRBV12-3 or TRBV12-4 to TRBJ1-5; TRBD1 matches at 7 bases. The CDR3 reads CASSFNIGGHQPQHF. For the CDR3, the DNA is TGTGCCAGCAGTTTCAATATAGGGGGCCATCAGCCCCAGCATTTT.